Presented here are 30 T cell receptor beta chains from one specimen sequenced in a study of cytomegalovirus exposure and HLA in healthy donors (dated by TCRdb to the late 2010s). The library was obtained by the immunoSEQ multiplex PCR assay. For the multiplex PCR, a mixture combining 60 forward primers for TCR Vbeta segments and 13 reverse primers for TCR Jbeta segments was used. TCRdb stores this immuneACCESS table with in-frame sequences only. Part of the clones is absent; in the studies checked, under half of the shortfall reflects unresolved V genes, and no reason is known for the rest. The sample table holds about 200,000 clones, of which about 80% were seen once. The leading ten clones occupy roughly 1.5% of the sample. The source material was PBMCs. The receptors were gathered from a girl aged 10 to 17 in good health and CMV-seronegative.

The CDR3 sequence is CASNEGPGNTIYF. The CDR3 nucleotides read TGTGCCAGCAACGAGGGTCCTGGAAACACCATATATTTT. J is TRBJ1-3 and V is TRBV2; D is uncertain. CDR1 is SNHLY, CDR2 FYNNEI, per germline. This CDR3 region has 13 residues. Trimming pared 7 bases from V and 2 bases from J, leaving 9 bases between.

V gene TRBV18 combines with J gene TRBJ2-1, with D maybe TRBD2 (6 bases). Germline loops: CDR1 KGHSH, CDR2 LQKENI. CDR3 length equals 16 residues. Trimming pared 3 bases from V and 6 bases from J, leaving 18 bases between. The CDR3 nucleotides read TGTGCCAGCTCACCGGGACTCATCCTAGTCGGCAATGAGCAGTTCTTC. As protein: CASSPGLILVGNEQFF.

The chain links TRBV4-2 to TRBJ2-3; 8 nucleotides line up with TRBD2. The CDR3 is 17 residues long. V dropped 4 bases and J dropped 2; count of bases not matched to a gene: 11. Germline-derived CDR1 and CDR2 are LGHNA and YNFKEQ. The CDR3 DNA reads TGTGCCAGCAGCCTATTCTCTAGCGGGCGGACCACAGATACGCAGTATTTT. It codes for CASSLFSSGRTTDTQYF.

The chain joins TRBV7-9 to TRBJ1-6, with D possibly matching TRBD1 (5 bases). The CDR3 has 16 amino acids. Germline V CDR1 and CDR2: SEHNR, FQNEAQ (reference sequence). V dropped 1 base and J dropped 14 bases, with 21 bases sitting between them. The chain's CDR3 is CASSLDLGTTVGTLHF. The CDR3, as DNA: TGTGCCAGCAGCTTAGATCTTGGGACTACTGTTGGGACCCTCCACTTT.

The J gene is TRBJ2-7, the V gene TRBV28; D perhaps matches TRBD2 (5 bases). Trimming removed 8 bases at V and 0 bases at J, with 17 bases between. The germline gives CDR1 MDHEN, CDR2 SYDVKM. This CDR3 is built from 15 residues. This CDR3 is CASQTGSSGSYEQYF. CDR3 coding DNA: TGTGCCAGCCAAACGGGGAGTTCCGGCTCCTACGAGCAGTACTTC.

The J gene is TRBJ1-2, the V gene TRBV27; D unclear. V shed 3 bases and J shed 7 bases, with 9 bases lying between them. Germline V gene sequence: CDR1 MNHEY, CDR2 SMNVEV (reference sequence). This CDR3 spans 12 amino acids. The CDR3, as DNA: TGTGCCAGCAGTTTGATCGGCGGTGGCTACACCTTC. Its protein product is CASSLIGGGYTF.

This sequence joins TRBV7-2 and TRBJ2-7; TRBD2 agrees at 11 bases. Germline CDR1 is SGHTA and CDR2 is FQGNSA. CDR3 size: 16 residues. Trimming took 5 bases from V and 3 from J; bases not matched to a gene: 9. This chain's CDR3 is CASSQTGTSGYYEQYF. DNA of the CDR3: TGTGCCAGCAGCCAAACCGGGACTAGCGGATACTACGAGCAGTACTTC. Full variable domain (missing parts from reference TRBV7-2 and TRBJ2-7): GAGVSQSPSNKVTEKGKDVELRCDPISGHTALYWYRQSLGQGLEFLIYFQGNSAPDKSGLPSDRFSAERTGGSVSTLTIQRTQQEDSAVYLCASSQTGTSGYYEQYFGPGTRLTVT.

The CDR3 sequence is CASSVSLTPRTGAYSGANVLTF. For the CDR3, the DNA is TGTGCCAGCAGCGTAAGTCTTACTCCCAGGACAGGGGCGTACTCTGGGGCCAACGTCCTGACTTTC. The V call is TRBV9, the J call TRBJ2-6; 9 bases line up with TRBD1. The CDR3 loop spans 22 amino acids. V shed 1 base, J shed 0 bases, and the junction held 17 bases outside the gene matches. CDR1 is SGDLS, CDR2 YYNGEE, per germline.

The chain combines TRBV29-1 with TRBJ1-4; D gene unclear. Trimming took off 7 bases at V and 0 bases at J, with 12 bases between the two ends. The CDR3 totals 14 residues. CDR1 is SQVTM, CDR2 ANQGSEA, per germline. The CDR3 sequence is CSAATGTTNEKLFF. The CDR3 nucleotides are TGCAGCGCTGCAACGGGTACAACTAATGAAAAACTGTTTTTT.

The CDR3 sequence: CASSSTSGGAGFQETQYF. The DNA for the CDR3 is TGTGCCAGTAGTTCAACTAGCGGGGGGGCTGGATTTCAAGAGACCCAGTACTTC. This chain uses TRBV19 with TRBJ2-5; 13 nucleotides match TRBD2. Germline V CDR1 and CDR2: LNHDA, SQIVND (reference sequence). V lost 5 bases and J lost 2; bases outside the gene matches: 11. The CDR3 runs to 18 residues.

The genes are TRBV9 and TRBJ1-2; D is undetermined. The CDR3 is 11 residues long. Germline V gene lookup returns CDR1 SGDLS and CDR2 YYNGEE. CDR3 region: CAGRPNYGYTF. CDR3 DNA: TGTGCGGGCAGGCCAAACTATGGCTACACCTTC.

DNA for the CDR3: TGCGCCAGCAGCCCCACAACGGGGTTATCGGCTTTCTTT. Translating it yields CASSPTTGLSAFF. The chain couples TRBV5-1 to TRBJ1-1; D ambiguous. Germline V CDR1 and CDR2: SGHRS, YFSETQ. Trimming took 4 bases from V and 11 from J, leaving 18 bases between them. This CDR3 contains 13 residues.

In its sample, this clone was seen a few times. The chain links TRBV15 to TRBJ2-5; 8 nucleotides line up with TRBD2. The J call is doubtful: the DNA matches TRBJ2-7 better. Germline V gene lookup returns CDR1 LNHNV and CDR2 YYDKDF (reference sequence). CDR3 length equals 14 residues. In DNA, the CDR3 is TGTGCCACCAGCAGAGGAGCGGGGGCCTACGAGCAGTACTTC. Translating gives CATSRGAGAYEQYF.

The chain carries TRBV6-5 and TRBJ1-2; 9 bases match TRBD1. The ends lost 6 bases at V and 5 bases at J; junction bases unmatched: 10. The CDR3 covers 15 residues. Per the germline V gene, CDR1 is MNHEY and CDR2 is SVGAGI. In DNA form, the CDR3 reads TGTGCCAGCAGAACAGGGGGCCAGGCCACGTATGGCTACACCTTC. It encodes CASRTGGQATYGYTF.

The genes are TRBV18 and TRBJ1-5; D might be TRBD1 (5 bases). This CDR3 spans 14 amino acids. In germline, CDR1 is KGHSH, CDR2 LQKENI. V was pared by 1 base and J by 5 bases, with 9 bases between. CDR3 region: CASSPQKQDQPQHF. The CDR3 bases are TGTGCCAGCTCACCACAGAAACAGGATCAGCCCCAGCATTTT.

This clone came up once. The chain links TRBV7-9 to TRBJ1-2; TRBD1 might be the D (5 bases). There are 14 residues in the CDR3. The germline gives CDR1 SEHNR, CDR2 FQNEAQ (reference sequence). V lost 1 base and J lost 7, with 13 bases in between. The CDR3 sequence is CASSLVRGRGGYTF. CDR3 DNA: TGTGCCAGCAGCTTAGTCCGAGGAAGGGGTGGCTACACCTTC.

This chain connects TRBV6-5 to TRBJ1-2; D unclear. The CDR3 contains 13 residues. Germline V CDR1 and CDR2: MNHEY, SVGAGI. V was trimmed by 6 bases and J by 3 bases, leaving 11 bases between them. In DNA form, the CDR3 reads TGTGCCAGCAGACCGGGAGTTGACTATGGCTACACCTTC. Protein: CASRPGVDYGYTF.

The table lists this clone with a few counts. The V gene is TRBV4-1, the J gene TRBJ1-2, with D possibly being TRBD1 (5 bases). V dropped 2 bases and J dropped 4 bases, with 17 bases sitting between them. Germline-derived CDR1 and CDR2 are MGHRA and YSYEKL. The CDR3 extends over 16 amino acids. CDR3 nucleotide sequence: TGCGCCAGCAGCCAAACTTTCATTGACAGCCTCTATGGCTACACCTTC. Translating gives CASSQTFIDSLYGYTF.

This chain joins TRBV19 and TRBJ2-1; D perhaps matches TRBD1 (6 bases). The CDR3 runs to 13 residues. Germline assignment: CDR1 LNHDA and CDR2 SQIVND (reference sequence). V lost 9 bases and J lost 4, with 13 bases in between. CDR3 protein: CASKLGQYNEQFF. The CDR3 nucleotides are TGTGCCAGCAAATTAGGACAGTACAATGAGCAGTTCTTC.

This chain uses TRBV28 with TRBJ2-2, with D tentatively TRBD2 (6 bases). Looked up from germline, CDR1 is MDHEN and CDR2 is SYDVKM. With 3 bases removed from V and 3 bases from J, the gap between germline ends came to 23 bases. CDR3 length: 19 residues. The CDR3 DNA is TGTGCCAGCAGTTTTACCTGGGGAGGCAGGGCCCCCGACACCGGGGAGCTGTTTTTT. Translation: CASSFTWGGRAPDTGELFF.

J is TRBJ2-2 and V is TRBV12-5; D possibly corresponds to TRBD2 (6 bases). CDR1 is LGHNT and CDR2 is FRNRAP in the germline V gene. This CDR3 has 17 amino acids. V gave up 2 bases and J gave up 2 bases, with 15 bases separating them. The CDR3 protein is CASGLSGLAGNTGELFF. CDR3 bases: TGTGCTAGTGGTTTGTCTGGTTTGGCGGGAAACACCGGGGAGCTGTTTTTT. The full variable domain, rest sourced from reference TRBV12-5 and TRBJ2-2, is DARVTQTPRHKVTEMGQEVTMRCQPILGHNTVFWYRQTMMQGLELLAYFRNRAPLDDSGMPKDRFSAEMPDATLATLKIQPSEPRDSAVYFCASGLSGLAGNTGELFFGEGSRLTVL.

This clone was observed a few times. The CDR3 DNA sequence: TGTGCCAGCAGCTCCGCGTTCATCTCTGGAAACACCATATATTTT. Its protein product is CASSSAFISGNTIYF. This chain joins TRBV6-5 and TRBJ1-3; D is unclear. CDR1 and CDR2 (germline): MNHEY, SVGAGI. Trimming cost V 6 bases and J 0 bases, with 12 bases left between them. This CDR3 has 15 amino acids.

This clone has just one count. This CDR3 is CASSFGKGEKLFF. The CDR3 nucleotides read TGTGCCAGCAGCTTTGGGAAGGGGGAAAAACTGTTTTTT. The rearrangement joins TRBV7-2 to TRBJ1-4; TRBD1 is a possible D gene (5 bases). This CDR3 spans 13 amino acids. The germline CDR1 and CDR2 sequences are SGHTA and FQGNSA. The germline V and J ends were trimmed by 3 bases and 8 bases, with 10 bases remaining between them.

V usage is TRBV15 and J usage is TRBJ2-7, with TRBD2 as a possible D gene (6 bases). V was clipped by 0 bases and J by 2 bases, with 11 bases between them. Germline assignment: CDR1 LNHNV and CDR2 YYDKDF (reference sequence). The CDR3 has 15 residues. CDR3 sequence (DNA): TGTGCCACCAGCAGAGATGGGAGGAACCCCTACGAGCAGTACTTC. It translates to CATSRDGRNPYEQYF.

The V and J genes are TRBV7-6 and TRBJ2-1; D gene ambiguous. V lost 2 bases and J lost 0, with 8 bases in between. The length of the CDR3 is 15 residues. Germline assignment: CDR1 SGHVS and CDR2 FNYEAQ. CDR3 protein: CASSLLSSSYNEQFF. In DNA, the CDR3 is TGTGCCAGCAGCTTACTCTCGAGCTCCTACAATGAGCAGTTCTTC.

The chain couples TRBV19 to TRBJ2-7; a weak D match, TRBD1 (6 bases). V gave up 4 bases and J gave up 4 bases, with 17 bases separating them. CDR3 length: 15 residues. Germline V lookup: CDR1 LNHDA, CDR2 SQIVND (reference sequence). CDR3 bases: TGTGCCAGTAGTAGCGGACCTGACAGGTTGTACGAGCAGTACTTC. Protein product: CASSSGPDRLYEQYF.

This chain links TRBV4-2 with TRBJ1-4; the match to TRBD1 covers 8 bases. V was clipped by 4 bases and J by 5 bases; unmatched bases: 6. Germline lookup yields CDR1 LGHNA and CDR2 YNFKEQ. CDR3 size: 15 residues. CDR3 bases: TGTGCCAGCAGCCTTCGGACAGGGCAAAATGAAAAACTGTTTTTT. It encodes CASSLRTGQNEKLFF.

J is TRBJ2-1 and V is TRBV7-3; D gene uncertain. CDR3 length equals 13 residues. Per the germline V gene, CDR1 is SGHTA and CDR2 is FQGTGA. V was shortened by 9 bases and J by 2 bases, with 11 bases between the two germline ends. As DNA, the CDR3 is TGTGCCAGAATCCCCCAGGCCTACAATGAGCAGTTCTTC. The encoded protein is CARIPQAYNEQFF.

This chain joins TRBV5-6 and TRBJ1-1; D remains ambiguous. From germline, CDR1 is SGHDT and CDR2 YYEEEE. The V and J ends lost 0 bases and 2 bases respectively, with 17 bases between them. The CDR3 consists of 17 residues. The CDR3 is CASSLVAGPHQNTEAFF. CDR3 in DNA: TGTGCCAGCAGCTTGGTTGCAGGCCCCCACCAAAACACTGAAGCTTTCTTT. Complete variable domain (other parts from reference TRBV5-6 and TRBJ1-1): DAGVTQSPTHLIKTRGQQVTLRCSPKSGHDTVSWYQQALGQGPQFIFQYYEEEERQRGNFPDRFSGHQFPNYSSELNVNALLLGDSALYLCASSLVAGPHQNTEAFFGQGTRLTVV.

The chain is built from TRBV28 and TRBJ2-7; the match to TRBD2 covers 8 bases. Trimming took 6 bases from V and 1 from J; bases not matched to a gene: 11. This CDR3 has 16 amino acids. Germline CDR1 reads MDHEN; CDR2 reads SYDVKM. CDR3 nucleotides: TGTGCCAGCAGCGGATCGGGGGGGCCGGGGTCCTACGAGCAGTACTTC. Translating it yields CASSGSGGPGSYEQYF.